Shown below are 15 T cell receptor beta chains from a single sample sequenced in a study of graft-versus-host responses after intestinal transplantation. Processed graft tissue released its intraepithelial and lamina propria lymphocytes. Clones were read by immunoSEQ multiplex PCR, and TCRdb kept only the in-frame ones, dropping some. The table shows over 60,000 clones, with under 90% occurring only once. Sequenced material: ileum tissue, taken roughly 390 days after transplant. Source of these receptors: a human patient who received an intestinal transplant, so some T cells may come from the graft donor.

The chain has TRBV27 and TRBJ2-3; D possibly corresponds to TRBD2 (6 bases). Germline V gene data show CDR1 as MNHEY and CDR2 as SMNVEV (reference sequence). The V gene lost 7 bases and the J gene lost 4 bases, with 18 bases spanning the gap. The CDR3 extends over 15 amino acids. The CDR3 region has the DNA TGTGCCAGCACCCTTTTGCGGGACCTCGCAGATACGCAGTATTTT. Translated, it gives CASTLLRDLADTQYF.

The rearrangement uses TRBV5-1 and TRBJ2-3; D gene ambiguous. Germline V gene sequence: CDR1 SGHRS, CDR2 YFSETQ. The length of the CDR3 is 15 residues. V was trimmed by 6 bases and J by 2 bases, leaving 16 bases between them. The CDR3 here is CASTPRPYATDTQYF. The CDR3 coding sequence is TGCGCCAGCACCCCGAGACCATATGCCACAGATACGCAGTATTTT.

The chain is built from TRBV5-1 and TRBJ2-3, with no clear D. Trimming removed 6 bases at V and 0 bases at J, with 14 bases between. The CDR3 runs to 15 residues. Germline V gene data show CDR1 as SGHRS and CDR2 as YFSETQ. The DNA for the CDR3 is TGCGCCAGCACCGTACAGAGATTAAGCACAGATACGCAGTATTTT. Its translation: CASTVQRLSTDTQYF.

This clone is a singleton in its sample. The chain links TRBV6-5 to TRBJ2-7; D might be TRBD2 (5 bases). V was cut by 2 bases and J by 6 bases, with 14 bases left in between. CDR3 length equals 14 residues. The germline gives CDR1 MNHEY, CDR2 SVGAGI. The CDR3 loop is CASSYTDGLGEQYF. The DNA for the CDR3 is TGTGCCAGCAGTTACACAGACGGACTCGGCGAGCAGTACTTC.

CDR3 amino acids: CASSLGSGTSAGELFF. The CDR3 bases are TGTGCCAGCAGCTTAGGGTCCGGGACTAGTGCCGGGGAGCTGTTTTTT. The chain recombines TRBV7-3 with TRBJ2-2; 8 nucleotides line up with TRBD2. Germline CDR1 is SGHTA and CDR2 is FQGTGA. This CDR3 has 16 residues. V trimming: 2 bases; J trimming: 6 bases; junction bases outside the gene matches: 8. The full variable domain, completed using reference TRBV7-3 and TRBJ2-2, is GAGVSQTPSNKVTEKGKYVELRCDPISGHTALYWYRQSLGQGPEFLIYFQGTGAADDSGLPNDRFFAVRPEGSVSTLKIQRTERGDSAVYLCASSLGSGTSAGELFFGEGSRLTVL.

The rearrangement uses TRBV27 and TRBJ2-1; 12 bases align to TRBD2. Germline CDR1 reads MNHEY; CDR2 reads SMNVEV (reference sequence). The length of the CDR3 is 18 residues. J lost 8 bases, V lost 1 base, and 12 bases had no gene match. The CDR3 loop is CASSLYPPASGGADEQFF. The CDR3 bases are TGTGCCAGCAGTTTATATCCACCCGCTAGCGGGGGGGCCGATGAGCAGTTCTTC.

The chain employs TRBV10-3 and TRBJ2-7; the D is unclear. The CDR3 consists of 12 residues. CDR1 is ENHRY and CDR2 is SYGVKD in the germline V gene. V lost 2 bases and J 4 bases, leaving 6 bases between the germline ends. CDR3 region: CAISENIYEQYF. In nucleotides, the CDR3 is TGTGCCATCAGTGAGAACATATACGAGCAGTACTTC.

The V and J genes are TRBV7-2 and TRBJ2-5; D not resolved. CDR1 SGHTA and CDR2 FQGNSA come from the germline V gene. V lost 0 bases to trimming and J lost 0 bases, with 5 bases between them. This CDR3 has 14 amino acids. CDR3 coding DNA: TGTGCCAGCAGCTTAGCTACTCACCAAGAGACCCAGTACTTC. Protein product: CASSLATHQETQYF.

The chain recombines TRBV7-2 with TRBJ2-3; D might be TRBD2 (6 bases). CDR1 SGHTA and CDR2 FQGNSA come from the germline V gene. V gave up 1 base and J gave up 0 bases, with 11 bases separating them. This CDR3 region has 16 residues. As DNA, the CDR3 is TGTGCCAGCAGCTTAGTTGGTGGGGGGAGCACAGATACGCAGTATTTT. Protein product: CASSLVGGGSTDTQYF.

V usage is TRBV2 and J usage is TRBJ1-5; a weak D match, TRBD1 (6 bases). This CDR3 comprises 15 residues. In germline, CDR1 is SNHLY, CDR2 FYNNEI. Trimming pared 6 bases from V and 0 bases from J, leaving 12 bases between. The CDR3 is CASRGGGSSNQPQHF. The CDR3 coding sequence is TGTGCCAGCAGGGGAGGGGGGAGTAGCAATCAGCCCCAGCATTTT.

In the case of this clone: The junction does not match germline at one end; this may be a read error. The V call is TRBV13, the J call TRBJ2-6; maybe TRBD1 (5 bases). The CDR3 is made up of 15 amino acids. Per the germline V gene, CDR1 is PRHDT and CDR2 is FYEKMQ (reference sequence). DNA for the CDR3: TGTGCCAACAGCTTAGGGGTCTCTGGGGCCAACGTCCTGACTTTC. This sequence encodes CANSLGVSGANVLTF.

This sequence joins TRBV10-1 and TRBJ2-3; a possible D gene is TRBD2 (7 bases). The V gene lost 4 bases and the J gene lost 5 bases, with 10 bases spanning the gap. From germline, CDR1 is WNHNN and CDR2 SYGVQD (reference sequence). The CDR3 loop spans 13 amino acids. The CDR3: CASSGGGGDTQYF. CDR3 sequence (DNA): TGCGCCAGCAGTGGAGGGGGGGGAGATACGCAGTATTTT.

The CDR3 coding sequence is TGTGCCAGCGGAAGGACAGCCGGAGGAGAGACCCAGTACTTC. It codes for CASGRTAGGETQYF. The chain joins TRBV2 to TRBJ2-5; D may be TRBD1 (6 bases). The CDR3 loop spans 14 amino acids. Trimming cost V 8 bases and J 4 bases, with 17 bases left between them. The V gene's germline CDR1 is SNHLY and CDR2 FYNNEI. The full variable domain, its missing parts supplied by reference TRBV2 and TRBJ2-5, is EPEVTQTPSHQVTQMGQEVILRCVPISNHLYFYWYRQILGQKVEFLVSFYNNEISEKSEIFDDQFSVERPDGSNFTLKIRSTKLEDSAMYFCASGRTAGGETQYFGPGTRLLVL.

J is TRBJ2-5 and V is TRBV7-2; the D gene could be TRBD1 or TRBD2 (5 bases each). The CDR3 is 15 amino acids. V was clipped by 4 bases and J by 4 bases, with 16 bases between them. Germline lookup yields CDR1 SGHTA and CDR2 FQGNSA. The CDR3: CASSSPGGIGETQYF. CDR3 bases: TGTGCCAGCAGCTCCCCTGGGGGTATTGGAGAGACCCAGTACTTC.

This clone was detected a few times. The chain carries TRBV28 and TRBJ1-1; a possible D gene is TRBD1 (5 bases). V gave up 7 bases and J gave up 7 bases, with 13 bases separating them. The germline V gene has CDR1 MDHEN and CDR2 SYDVKM. CDR3 length: 12 amino acids. This CDR3 reads CASTRTTGEAFF. The CDR3 DNA follows: TGTGCCAGCACCCGAACTACAGGTGAAGCTTTCTTT.